The rows below give T cell receptor beta chains drawn from one sample of a study of CD8+ T cells in alopecia areata. Data came from immunoSEQ multiplex PCR; TCRdb stores just in-frame clones and leaves some out. The data contain fewer than 150,000 clones, 55% to 80% of them seen just once; the ten biggest clones take up around 3%. The source material was CD4+ T cells sorted from blood. Receptors were obtained from a human donor in good health. Each CDR3 is given with its conserved first and last residue. Fields, in order: CDR3 length, V gene, J gene, CDR3 protein.

>14|TRBV29-1|TRBJ2-7
CSVGPSGSTYEQYF
>13|TRBV10-2|TRBJ2-7
CASLGQGPYEQYF
>14|TRBV30|TRBJ1-6
CAWSSTSGNSPLHF
>14|TRBV5-1|TRBJ2-5
CASSAGTRGETQYF
>15|TRBV4-1|TRBJ2-2
CASSQDIMGPGELFF
>13|TRBV30|TRBJ1-6
CAWSVQESSPLHF
>15|TRBV4-1|TRBJ2-5
CASSQGEAGRETQYF
>13|TRBV10-3|TRBJ1-6
CATTVQGNSPLHF
>15|TRBV5-6|TRBJ1-1
CASSLVGGLNTEAFF
>14|TRBV5-5|TRBJ2-6
CASSLALGANVLTF
>15|TRBV5-4|TRBJ2-3
CASRSSGGASDTQYF
>13|TRBV6-6|TRBJ1-2
CASSLRAGTGYTF
>13|TRBV30|TRBJ1-1
CAWSVLRNTEAFF
>14|TRBV30|TRBJ2-7
CAWSYNRGAYEQYF
>14|TRBV15|TRBJ2-5
CATSRGQGQETQYF